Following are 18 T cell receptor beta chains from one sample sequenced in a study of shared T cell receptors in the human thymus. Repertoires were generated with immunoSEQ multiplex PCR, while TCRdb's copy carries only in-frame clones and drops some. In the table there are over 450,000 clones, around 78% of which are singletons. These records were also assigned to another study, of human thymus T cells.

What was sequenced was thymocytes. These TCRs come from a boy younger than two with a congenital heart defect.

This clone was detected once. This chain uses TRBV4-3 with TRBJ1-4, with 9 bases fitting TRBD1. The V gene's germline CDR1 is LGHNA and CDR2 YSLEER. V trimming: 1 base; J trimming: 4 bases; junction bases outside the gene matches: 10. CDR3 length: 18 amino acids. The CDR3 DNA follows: TGCGCCAGCAGCCAAGCCTGGGACAGGGAATGGGGTAATGAAAAACTGTTTTTT. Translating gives CASSQAWDREWGNEKLFF.

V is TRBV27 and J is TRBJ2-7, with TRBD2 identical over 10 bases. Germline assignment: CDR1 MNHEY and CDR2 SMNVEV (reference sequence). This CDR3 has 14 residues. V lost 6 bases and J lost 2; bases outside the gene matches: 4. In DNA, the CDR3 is TGTGCCAGCAGGAGTCTAGCGGGAGCCTACGAGCAGTACTTC. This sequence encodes CASRSLAGAYEQYF.

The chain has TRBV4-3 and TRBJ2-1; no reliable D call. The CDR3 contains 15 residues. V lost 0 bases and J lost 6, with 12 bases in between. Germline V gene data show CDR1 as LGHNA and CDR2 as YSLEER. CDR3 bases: TGCGCCAGCAGCCAAGAGACGGAGCGTGGCAATGAGCAGTTCTTC. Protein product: CASSQETERGNEQFF.

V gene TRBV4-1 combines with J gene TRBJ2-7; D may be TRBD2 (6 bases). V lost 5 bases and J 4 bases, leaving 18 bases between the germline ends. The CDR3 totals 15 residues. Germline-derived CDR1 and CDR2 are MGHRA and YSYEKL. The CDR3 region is CASSARDPDPYEQYF. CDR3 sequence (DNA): TGCGCCAGCAGCGCGCGGGACCCAGACCCGTACGAGCAGTACTTC.

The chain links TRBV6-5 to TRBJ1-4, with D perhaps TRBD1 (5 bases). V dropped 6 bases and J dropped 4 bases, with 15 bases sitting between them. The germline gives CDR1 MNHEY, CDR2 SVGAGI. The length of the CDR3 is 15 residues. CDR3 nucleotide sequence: TGTGCCAGCAGACATGGACATATGCTTAATGAAAAACTGTTTTTT. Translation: CASRHGHMLNEKLFF.

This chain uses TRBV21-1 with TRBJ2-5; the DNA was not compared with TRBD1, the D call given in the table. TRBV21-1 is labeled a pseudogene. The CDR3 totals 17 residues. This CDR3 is CASSKALGAQKCETQYF. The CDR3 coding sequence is TGTGCCAGCAGCAAAGCGCTAGGGGCGCAAAAGTGCGAGACCCAGTACTTC.

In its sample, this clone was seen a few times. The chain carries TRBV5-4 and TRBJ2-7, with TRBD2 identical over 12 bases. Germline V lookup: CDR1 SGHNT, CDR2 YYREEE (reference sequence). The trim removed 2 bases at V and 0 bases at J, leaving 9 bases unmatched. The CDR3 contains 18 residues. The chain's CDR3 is CASSFGLAGGGSSYEQYF. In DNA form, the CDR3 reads TGTGCCAGCAGCTTTGGTCTAGCGGGAGGGGGAAGCTCCTACGAGCAGTACTTC.

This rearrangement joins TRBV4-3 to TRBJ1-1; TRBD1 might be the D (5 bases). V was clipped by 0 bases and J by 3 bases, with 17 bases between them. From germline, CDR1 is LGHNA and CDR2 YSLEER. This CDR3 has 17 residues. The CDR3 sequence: CASSQEAGRPGDTEAFF. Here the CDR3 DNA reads TGCGCCAGCAGCCAAGAAGCGGGCAGGCCGGGGGACACTGAAGCTTTCTTT.

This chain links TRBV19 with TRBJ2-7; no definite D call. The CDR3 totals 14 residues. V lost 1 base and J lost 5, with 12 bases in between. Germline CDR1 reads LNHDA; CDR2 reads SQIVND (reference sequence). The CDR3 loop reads CASSIVPKPHEQYF. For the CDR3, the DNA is TGTGCCAGTAGTATAGTGCCCAAGCCCCACGAGCAGTACTTC.

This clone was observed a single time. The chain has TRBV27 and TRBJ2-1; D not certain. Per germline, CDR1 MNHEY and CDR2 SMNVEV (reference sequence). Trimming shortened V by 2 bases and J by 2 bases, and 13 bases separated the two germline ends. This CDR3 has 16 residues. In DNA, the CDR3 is TGTGCCAGCAGTTTAACCCCCCGCCAGGCCTACAATGAGCAGTTCTTC. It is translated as CASSLTPRQAYNEQFF.

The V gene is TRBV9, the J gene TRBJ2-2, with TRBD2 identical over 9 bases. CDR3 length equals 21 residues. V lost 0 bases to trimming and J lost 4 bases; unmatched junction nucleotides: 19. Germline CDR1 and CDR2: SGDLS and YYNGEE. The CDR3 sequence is CASSVAQTSGGPKYITGELFF. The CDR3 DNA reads TGTGCCAGCAGCGTAGCCCAGACTAGCGGAGGACCCAAATATATCACCGGGGAGCTGTTTTTT. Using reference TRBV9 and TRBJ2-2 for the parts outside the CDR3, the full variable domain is DSGVTQTPKHLITATGQRVTLRCSPRSGDLSVYWYQQSLDQGLQFLIQYYNGEERAKGNILERFSAQQFPDLHSELNLSSLELGDSALYFCASSVAQTSGGPKYITGELFFGEGSRLTVL.

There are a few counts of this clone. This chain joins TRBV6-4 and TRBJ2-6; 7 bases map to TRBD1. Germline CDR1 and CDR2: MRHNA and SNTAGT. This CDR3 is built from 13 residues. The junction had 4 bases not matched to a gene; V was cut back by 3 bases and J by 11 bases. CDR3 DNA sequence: TGTGCCAGCAGTGAAACAGGGGAAGACGTCCTGACTTTC. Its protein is CASSETGEDVLTF.

The CDR3 sequence: CASSHFKQGRRYEQYF. CDR3 in DNA: TGCGCCAGCAGCCATTTCAAACAGGGGCGGAGGTACGAGCAGTACTTC. This chain uses TRBV4-3 with TRBJ2-7; 7 bases line up with TRBD1. Germline values: CDR1 LGHNA, CDR2 YSLEER. The CDR3 is 16 residues long. V shed 3 bases, J shed 4 bases, and the junction held 12 bases outside the gene matches.

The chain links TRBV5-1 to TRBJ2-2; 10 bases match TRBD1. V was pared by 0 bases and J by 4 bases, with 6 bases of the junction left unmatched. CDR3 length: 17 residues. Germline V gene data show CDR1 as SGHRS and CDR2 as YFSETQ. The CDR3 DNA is TGCGCCAGCAGCTTGGGACAGGGGGCTAGGGCCACCGGGGAGCTGTTTTTT. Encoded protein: CASSLGQGARATGELFF.

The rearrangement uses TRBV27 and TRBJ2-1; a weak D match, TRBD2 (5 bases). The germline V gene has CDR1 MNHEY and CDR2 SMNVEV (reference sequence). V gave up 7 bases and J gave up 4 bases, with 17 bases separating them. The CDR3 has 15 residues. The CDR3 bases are TGTGCCAGCAATAATCTGGGCGGGCGTTACAATGAGCAGTTCTTC. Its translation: CASNNLGGRYNEQFF.

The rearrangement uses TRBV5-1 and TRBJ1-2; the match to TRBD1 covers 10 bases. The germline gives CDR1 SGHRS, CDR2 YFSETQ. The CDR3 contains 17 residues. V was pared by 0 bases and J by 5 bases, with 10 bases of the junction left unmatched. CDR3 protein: CASSLGQDRGRGYGYTF. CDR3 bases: TGCGCCAGCAGCTTGGGGCAAGACAGGGGGCGAGGGTATGGCTACACCTTC.

This chain's CDR3 is CASSYGWERYADTQYF. In DNA, the CDR3 is TGTGCCAGCAGTTACGGGTGGGAGAGGTACGCAGATACGCAGTATTTT. The rearrangement links TRBV6-7 to TRBJ2-3; tentative D call: TRBD2 (5 bases). TRBV6-7 carries the ORF label, with uncertain function. V lost 2 bases, J lost 4 bases, and 16 bases lay in between. CDR3 size: 16 residues.

CDR3 region: CASSQDRWLAGGPIPEQYF. CDR3 in DNA: TGCGCCAGCAGCCAAGATCGATGGCTAGCGGGAGGGCCGATTCCCGAGCAGTACTTC. The genes are TRBV4-1 and TRBJ2-7; 12 nucleotides line up with TRBD2. V dropped 0 bases and J dropped 6; count of bases not matched to a gene: 15. This CDR3 contains 19 residues. Germline V gives CDR1 MGHRA, CDR2 YSYEKL.